The present entry profiles one T cell receptor (beta chain) with its context. Germline V gene sequence: CDR1 SGHDT, CDR2 YYEEEE. V lost 4 bases and J lost 6, with 14 bases in between. The CDR3 contains 13 residues. These data come from a study of control samples from healthy donors and cancer patients. Sequenced by immunoSEQ multiplex PCR; TCRdb stores in-frame clones only, minus some. The sample carries just over 150,000 clones, roughly 90% recorded once. Sequenced: blood. This TCR derives from a man aged 30 to 39 in good health. The chain links TRBV5-6 to TRBJ2-7, with D tentatively TRBD2 (6 bases). CDR3 residues: CASSPGSGPEQYF. The CDR3 DNA sequence: TGTGCCAGCAGCCCCGGGAGCGGACCCGAGCAGTACTTC.